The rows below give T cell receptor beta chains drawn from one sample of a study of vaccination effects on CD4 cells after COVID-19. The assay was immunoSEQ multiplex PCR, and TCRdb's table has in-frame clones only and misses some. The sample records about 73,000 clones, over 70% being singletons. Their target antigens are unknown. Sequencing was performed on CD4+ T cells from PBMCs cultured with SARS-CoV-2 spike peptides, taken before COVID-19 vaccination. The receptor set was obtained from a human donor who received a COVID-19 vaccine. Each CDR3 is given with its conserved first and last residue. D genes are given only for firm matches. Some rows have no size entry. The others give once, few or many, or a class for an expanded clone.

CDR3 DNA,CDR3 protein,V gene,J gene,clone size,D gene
TGTGCCAGTAGTATAGGGCCCGAGGGTCAGCCCCAGCATTTT,CASSIGPEGQPQHF,TRBV19,TRBJ1-5,.,.
TGTGCCAGTCACGAGGGGCGGCTTCCACGACGGCGGTATAATTCACCCCTCCACTTT,CASHEGRLPRRRYNSPLHF,TRBV6-4,TRBJ1-6,.,.
TGTGCCAGCAGCTCAATCAACTCCGGGACACCTCAGTACTTC,CASSSINSGTPQYF,TRBV7-6,TRBJ2-5,.,.
TGCGCCAGCAGCTTGGACAGGCTGGGCTCACCCCTCCACTTT,CASSLDRLGSPLHF,TRBV5-1,TRBJ1-6,few,.
TGTGCCAGCAGTTCAAGCGGGGGCACAGATACGCAGTATTTT,CASSSSGGTDTQYF,TRBV7-2,TRBJ2-3,.,TRBD2
TGCGCCAGCAGCCAACATATCTCCCGACAGGGAACTAGCAATCAGCCCCAGCATTTT,CASSQHISRQGTSNQPQHF,TRBV4-1,TRBJ1-5,.,TRBD1
TGTGCCAGCAGCGCTTCATCGACTTCTTACACTGAAGCTTTCTTT,CASSASSTSYTEAFF,TRBV7-2,TRBJ1-1,.,.
TGTGCCAGCAGCCCGGGACACCTCTTGGGCACTAATGAAAAACTGTTTTTT,CASSPGHLLGTNEKLFF,TRBV5-8,TRBJ1-4,.,.
TGCGCCAGCAGCTGGTTTCGGGGGCCAGAAGTAAATGAGCAGTTCTTC,CASSWFRGPEVNEQFF,TRBV5-1,TRBJ2-1,.,.
TGCGCCAGCAGCCGGCAGGGTCCAGGCGAGACCCAGTACTTC,CASSRQGPGETQYF,TRBV5-1,TRBJ2-5,.,.
TGTGCCAGCAGCTTACTAAAGGGGATGGAAGCTTTCTTT,CASSLLKGMEAFF,TRBV11-1,TRBJ1-1,.,.
TGCGCCAGCAGCTTGGATACGGGAGGAGGCTACACCTTC,CASSLDTGGGYTF,TRBV5-1,TRBJ1-2,.,.
TGTGCCAGCAGCCTCCAGACAGGGACCTCTGGAAACACCATATATTTT,CASSLQTGTSGNTIYF,TRBV3-1/TRBV3-2,TRBJ1-3,few,TRBD1
TGTGCCAGCGGACAGCACGCGAACACCGGGGAGCTGTTTTTT,CASGQHANTGELFF,TRBV2,TRBJ2-2,.,.
TGTGCCAGCAGTCCCGGGCTGAACTATGGCTACACCTTC,CASSPGLNYGYTF,TRBV12-3/TRBV12-4,TRBJ1-2,.,.
TGTGCCAGCAGAGCACAGGGAGTTGGTGGAAACACCATATATTTT,CASRAQGVGGNTIYF,TRBV6-5,TRBJ1-3,.,.
TGCGCCAGCAGCTTGACCGTGGGAGGGACTCCGCAAGAGACCCAGTACTTC,CASSLTVGGTPQETQYF,TRBV5-1,TRBJ2-5,.,TRBD2